This TCR beta chain was recorded in a study of T cell repertoires in cytomegalovirus infection. Turning to the study itself: Public TCR beta signatures were indicative of both CMV infection and a matching HLA type. Study results and caveats: Summed public TCR beta family frequency identified CMV carriers bearing the relevant HLA.

To note about this clonotype: Its antigen remains unidentified.

With 3 bases removed from V and 4 bases from J, the gap between germline ends came to 9 bases. Per the germline V gene, CDR1 is SGHRS and CDR2 is YFSETQ. The CDR3 loop spans 13 amino acids. In TCRdb, the reads were re-called with MiXCR into one record per CDR3 protein. The sample holds 600,000 to 700,000 distinct CDR3 sequences, roughly 30% seen once. The source was cultured PBMCs, collected from culture after CMV antigen stimulation. The receptor was isolated from a human donor in good health (CMV status not recorded). Some clones in this sample may be carry-over from other donors' samples. V gene TRBV5-1 combines with J gene TRBJ2-3; D gene uncertain. CDR3 region: CASSSERPDTQYF. The CDR3 DNA reads as TGCGCCAGCAGCTCTGAGAGGCCAGATACGCAGTATTTT. The variable domain in full, completed from reference TRBV5-1 and TRBJ2-3, reads KAGVTQTPRYLIKTRGQQVTLSCSPISGHRSVSWYQQTPGQGLQFLFEYFSETQRNKGNFPGRFSGRQFSNSRSEMNVSTLELGDSALYLCASSSERPDTQYFGPGTRLTVL.